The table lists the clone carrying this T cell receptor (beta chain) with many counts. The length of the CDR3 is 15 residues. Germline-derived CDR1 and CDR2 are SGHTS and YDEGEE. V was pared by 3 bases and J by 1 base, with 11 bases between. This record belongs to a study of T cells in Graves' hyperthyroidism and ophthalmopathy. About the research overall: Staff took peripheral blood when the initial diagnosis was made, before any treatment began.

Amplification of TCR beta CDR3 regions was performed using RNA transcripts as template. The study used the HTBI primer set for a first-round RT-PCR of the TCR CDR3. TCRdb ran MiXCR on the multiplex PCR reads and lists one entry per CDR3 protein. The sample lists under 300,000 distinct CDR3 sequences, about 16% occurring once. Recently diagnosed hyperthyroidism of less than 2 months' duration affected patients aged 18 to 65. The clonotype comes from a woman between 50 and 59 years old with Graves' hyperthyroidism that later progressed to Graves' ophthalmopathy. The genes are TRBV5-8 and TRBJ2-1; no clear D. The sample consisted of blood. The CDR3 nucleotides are TGTGCCAGCAGCTCTGACCCCGCTTCCTACAATGAGCAGTTCTTC. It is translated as CASSSDPASYNEQFF.